This is a list of T cell receptor beta chains from one sample in a study of control samples from healthy donors and cancer patients. The repertoire was sequenced with immunoSEQ multiplex PCR; TCRdb's copy has only in-frame clones and lacks some. The repertoire includes about 77,000 clones, almost 95% of them detected once, and 4.5% to 7.5% sits in the top ten. Sequencing input: blood. The receptors shown here come from a woman aged 60-70 years in good health. CDR3s include the opening cysteine and the closing phenylalanine or tryptophan. The order of the fields is V gene, D gene, clone size, J gene, CDR3 DNA, CDR3 protein. A D gene is named only where the DNA matches it firmly. Part of the rows lack a size; the others show once, few, many or a class for expanded clones.

v_call: TRBV6-6
d_call: TRBD2
clone_size: .
j_call: TRBJ2-5
cdr3_nt: TGTGCCAGCAGTCCTGGACTAGCGGGACCAGAGACCCAGTACTTC
cdr3_aa: CASSPGLAGPETQYF

v_call: TRBV27
d_call: TRBD1
clone_size: .
j_call: TRBJ2-7
cdr3_nt: TGTGCCAGCAAAAGGACAGGGAGCTACGAGCAGTACTTC
cdr3_aa: CASKRTGSYEQYF

v_call: TRBV28
d_call: .
clone_size: .
j_call: TRBJ2-2
cdr3_nt: TGTGCCAGCAGTCAGAACACCGGGGAGCTGTTTTTT
cdr3_aa: CASSQNTGELFF

v_call: TRBV4-1
d_call: .
clone_size: .
j_call: TRBJ2-1
cdr3_nt: TGCGCCAGCAGCCAGGTCCTCTACAATGAGCAGTTCTTC
cdr3_aa: CASSQVLYNEQFF

v_call: TRBV7-9
d_call: TRBD1
clone_size: once
j_call: TRBJ1-5
cdr3_nt: TGTGCCAGCAGCAACACCGGGACAGGGGCTAATCAGCCCCAGCATTTT
cdr3_aa: CASSNTGTGANQPQHF

v_call: TRBV6-6
d_call: .
clone_size: .
j_call: TRBJ1-6
cdr3_nt: TGTGCCAGCAGTTACTCAGGGGGGGCTAAGTCACCCCTCCACTTT
cdr3_aa: CASSYSGGAKSPLHF

v_call: TRBV28
d_call: .
clone_size: once
j_call: TRBJ1-5
cdr3_nt: TGTGCCAGCAGTTCAGGGTATCGCAATCAGCCCCAGCATTTT
cdr3_aa: CASSSGYRNQPQHF

v_call: TRBV10-3
d_call: TRBD1
clone_size: .
j_call: TRBJ1-1
cdr3_nt: TGTGCCATCAGTGAGCCGACAGGGGGCGAGGCTGAAGCTTTCTTT
cdr3_aa: CAISEPTGGEAEAFF

v_call: TRBV28
d_call: .
clone_size: .
j_call: TRBJ1-5
cdr3_nt: TGTGCCAGCAGATTCGGGACTGTTGCTAATCAGCCCCAGCATTTT
cdr3_aa: CASRFGTVANQPQHF

v_call: TRBV6-5
d_call: .
clone_size: once
j_call: TRBJ2-2
cdr3_nt: TGTGCCAGCAGGGCACTAGCGAACACCGGGGAGCTGTTTTTT
cdr3_aa: CASRALANTGELFF

v_call: TRBV5-6
d_call: .
clone_size: .
j_call: TRBJ1-6
cdr3_nt: TGTGCCAGCAGCCCCGGGAGGGCTGCTTCACCCCTCCACTTT
cdr3_aa: CASSPGRAASPLHF

v_call: TRBV2
d_call: .
clone_size: few
j_call: TRBJ1-1
cdr3_nt: TGTGCCAGCAGAAAAGACGGGGGTACGTGGGGCACTGAAGCTTTCTTT
cdr3_aa: CASRKDGGTWGTEAFF

v_call: TRBV4-3
d_call: TRBD2
clone_size: once
j_call: TRBJ2-2
cdr3_nt: TGCGCCAGCAGCCAAGATCGAGGTAGCGGGAGGTCGATGCCCGGGGAGCTGTTTTTT
cdr3_aa: CASSQDRGSGRSMPGELFF